Listed below are T cell receptor beta chains from one sample, sequenced in a study of blood T cell repertoires in COVID-19. Libraries were prepared by immunoSEQ multiplex PCR; TCRdb keeps only in-frame clonotypes and omits some of them. The sample records 320,000 or so clones, roughly 87% being singletons. Sequenced material: PBMCs or T cells enriched from blood (not recorded which). The receptors here all came from a young woman who had recovered from COVID-19. The CDR3 runs from the conserved cysteine through the conserved F or W. D genes are given only for firm matches. A clone size is listed for some rows: how often the clone was seen (once, few, many), or a class if it is expanded.

abundance	v_gene	d_gene	j_gene	CDR3aa	CDR3nt
once	TRBV5-1	-	TRBJ1-1	CASSLGRNRGNTEAFF	TGCGCCAGCAGCTTGGGAAGGAACCGGGGGAACACTGAAGCTTTCTTT
-	TRBV5-8	-	TRBJ1-2	CASSSDRASTWGYTF	TGTGCCAGCAGCTCGGACAGAGCCTCGACATGGGGCTACACCTTC
-	TRBV4-3	-	TRBJ2-3	CASSQEKSGPSTDTQYF	TGCGCCAGCAGCCAAGAGAAGAGCGGACCTAGCACAGATACGCAGTATTTT
once	TRBV10-2	-	TRBJ2-5	CASSELIAEEETQYF	TGCGCCAGCAGTGAGTTGATAGCGGAAGAAGAGACCCAGTACTTC
-	TRBV6-1	TRBD1	TRBJ1-2	CASSDPGQGDYGYTF	TGTGCCAGCAGTGATCCGGGACAGGGGGACTATGGCTACACCTTC
-	TRBV3-1/TRBV3-2	TRBD2	TRBJ2-1	CASSLRLAGEADEQFF	TGTGCCAGCAGCCTGCGACTAGCGGGGGAGGCGGATGAGCAGTTCTTC
-	TRBV29-1	TRBD2	TRBJ2-2	CSVRTSGNTGELFF	TGCAGCGTCAGGACTAGCGGAAACACCGGGGAGCTGTTTTTT
-	TRBV5-1	-	TRBJ2-1	CASNHGVLAGQLSSYNEQFF	TGCGCCAGCAACCATGGGGTGTTGGCGGGCCAACTCAGCTCCTACAATGAGCAGTTCTTC
-	TRBV15	-	TRBJ1-6	CATSTGGVSNSPLHF	TGTGCCACCAGCACCGGAGGGGTTTCTAATTCACCCCTCCACTTT
-	TRBV5-1	-	TRBJ2-1	CASTPPGVIGEQFF	TGCGCCAGCACCCCTCCCGGGGTTATTGGTGAGCAGTTCTTC
-	TRBV2	TRBD1	TRBJ2-6	CASSVKPGGSGANVLTF	TGTGCCAGCAGTGTTAAACCAGGGGGCTCTGGGGCCAACGTCCTGACTTTC
-	TRBV5-1	TRBD2	TRBJ2-4	CASSPGRSGGPGIQYF	TGCGCCAGCAGCCCTGGTCGCAGCGGGGGGCCGGGCATTCAGTACTTC
-	TRBV7-9	-	TRBJ1-3	CASSFRGDLSSGNTIYF	TGTGCCAGCAGCTTCCGGGGGGACTTGAGCTCTGGAAACACCATATATTTT
-	TRBV5-1	-	TRBJ2-7	CASASLDRLHEQYF	TGCGCCAGCGCCTCCTTAGACAGGTTGCACGAGCAGTACTTC
-	TRBV23-1	TRBD1	TRBJ2-7	CASSQSEPGQGANEQYF	TGCGCCAGCAGTCAATCAGAGCCGGGACAGGGGGCGAACGAGCAGTACTTC
-	TRBV3-1/TRBV3-2	-	TRBJ2-2	CASSLTSGELFF	TGTGCCAGCAGCCTGACTAGCGGGGAGCTGTTTTTT
once	TRBV7-9	-	TRBJ1-4	CASSLARDGVGELFF	TGTGCCAGCAGCTTAGCTAGAGACGGAGTGGGTGAACTGTTTTTT
few	TRBV24-1	-	TRBJ1-4	CATSDPISGKLFF	TGTGCCACCAGTGACCCGATCTCCGGAAAACTGTTTTTT
-	TRBV15	TRBD1	TRBJ1-5	CATSRDGQEPVQPQHF	TGTGCCACCAGCAGAGACGGACAGGAGCCTGTTCAGCCCCAGCATTTT
-	TRBV5-1	-	TRBJ1-1	CASTEALNTEAFF	TGCGCCAGCACAGAGGCGTTGAACACTGAAGCTTTCTTT
-	TRBV7-9	-	TRBJ1-2	CASSLAQGLEGYTF	TGTGCCAGCAGCTTAGCGCAGGGGTTGGAAGGCTACACCTTC
-	TRBV24-1	-	TRBJ1-2	CATSEGAYGYTF	TGTGCCACCAGTGAGGGGGCGTATGGCTACACCTTC
-	TRBV5-5	-	TRBJ1-1	CASSLDPVRVGRRMNTEAFF	TGTGCCAGCAGCTTGGACCCCGTCCGGGTAGGTCGTAGAATGAACACTGAAGCTTTCTTT
-	TRBV12-3/TRBV12-4	TRBD1	TRBJ1-2	CASSFGQGGYTF	TGTGCCAGCAGTTTCGGACAGGGGGGTTACACCTTC
-	TRBV29-1	-	TRBJ1-1	CSVRRPRGRRVEAFF	TGCAGCGTTCGTCGGCCGAGAGGACGCAGGGTTGAAGCTTTCTTT
-	TRBV5-4	TRBD1	TRBJ2-6	CASSPRQGLASGANVLTF	TGTGCCAGCAGCCCGAGACAGGGCCTCGCCTCTGGGGCCAACGTCCTGACTTTC
once	TRBV5-1	-	TRBJ2-3	CASSGRQGDTQYF	TGCGCCAGCAGCGGAAGGCAGGGGGATACGCAGTATTTT
-	TRBV3-1/TRBV3-2	TRBD2	TRBJ2-7	CASSQDSVAGGLGYEQYF	TGTGCCAGCAGCCAAGACTCGGTAGCGGGGGGCCTAGGCTACGAGCAGTACTTC
-	TRBV6-5	TRBD1	TRBJ1-2	CASRTLGQGYGYTF	TGTGCCAGCAGGACCTTAGGACAGGGCTATGGCTACACCTTC
-	TRBV30	-	TRBJ1-5	CAWSGGVGQPQHF	TGTGCCTGGAGCGGAGGGGTTGGACAGCCCCAGCATTTT
-	TRBV19	-	TRBJ1-5	CASSISRGSNQPQHF	TGTGCCAGTAGTATATCTCGGGGAAGCAATCAGCCCCAGCATTTT
-	TRBV28	-	TRBJ1-1	CASSYRVHRDMNTEAFF	TGTGCCAGCAGTTACAGGGTCCACCGCGACATGAACACTGAAGCTTTCTTT
-	TRBV21-1	-	TRBJ2-5	CASSKEGDRVQETQYF	TGTGCCAGCAGCAAAGAGGGGGACAGGGTCCAAGAGACCCAGTACTTC
few	TRBV2	-	TRBJ2-7	CASRITGNSYEQYF	TGTGCCAGCAGGATTACAGGGAACTCCTACGAGCAGTACTTC
-	TRBV3-1/TRBV3-2	-	TRBJ1-2	CASSPAGTHYGYTF	TGTGCCAGCAGCCCGGCCGGGACACACTATGGCTACACCTTC
-	TRBV6-5	-	TRBJ1-4	CASSSRGATNEKLFF	TGTGCCAGCAGTAGCCGGGGTGCAACTAATGAAAAACTGTTTTTT
-	TRBV2	TRBD1	TRBJ2-7	CASSQTGGYEQYF	TGTGCCAGCAGTCAAACAGGGGGATACGAGCAGTACTTC
-	TRBV2	-	TRBJ1-5	CASSGTTGQPQHF	TGTGCCAGCAGCGGGACAACGGGGCAGCCCCAGCATTTT
-	TRBV2	TRBD2	TRBJ2-1	CASRAGGREQFF	TGTGCCAGCAGGGCGGGGGGGAGAGAGCAGTTCTTC
-	TRBV5-1	-	TRBJ2-3	CASSLARSTTDTQYF	TGCGCCAGCAGCTTGGCCAGGTCAACCACAGATACGCAGTATTTT
few	TRBV6-2/TRBV6-3	TRBD1	TRBJ1-5	CASSLDRASNQPQHF	TGTGCCAGCAGTTTGGACAGGGCCAGCAATCAGCCCCAGCATTTT
-	TRBV2	-	TRBJ2-2	CASERGNRDTGELFF	TGTGCCAGCGAGCGAGGGAATAGAGACACCGGGGAGCTGTTTTTT
-	TRBV2	TRBD1	TRBJ2-2	CASMRQGPTGELFF	TGTGCCAGCATGAGACAGGGGCCCACCGGGGAGCTGTTTTTT
-	TRBV28	-	TRBJ2-5	CASTPRLRGETQYF	TGTGCCAGCACCCCTCGGTTACGCGGAGAGACCCAGTACTTC
-	TRBV5-1	TRBD2	TRBJ2-3	CASSLLILAVITDTQYF	TGCGCCAGCAGCTTGTTGATTCTAGCGGTTATCACAGATACGCAGTATTTT
-	TRBV5-1	TRBD1	TRBJ2-7	CASSLVQGDYEQYF	TGCGCCAGCAGCTTGGTACAGGGGGACTACGAGCAGTACTTC
-	TRBV3-1/TRBV3-2	-	TRBJ2-1	CASSLPRGAFNNEQFF	TGTGCCAGCAGCCTGCCACGGGGGGCCTTTAACAATGAGCAGTTCTTC
-	TRBV24-1	-	TRBJ1-1	CATSEPGVAEAFF	TGTGCCACCAGTGAACCCGGGGTGGCTGAAGCTTTCTTT
-	TRBV6-5	-	TRBJ1-1	CASRATSSTEAFF	TGTGCCAGCAGGGCAACAAGTTCCACTGAAGCTTTCTTT
-	TRBV5-1	TRBD2	TRBJ2-1	CASSLGLAGGLSYNEQFF	TGCGCCAGCAGCTTGGGGCTAGCGGGGGGGCTCTCCTACAATGAGCAGTTCTTC
-	TRBV11-2	-	TRBJ2-2	CASSHQGLDFTLGLFF	TGTGCCAGCAGCCACCAAGGACTGGATTTCACCCTCGGGCTGTTTTTT
-	TRBV5-5	TRBD1	TRBJ1-2	CASSLGTASYGYTF	TGTGCCAGCAGCCTAGGGACAGCCTCCTATGGCTACACCTTC
-	TRBV3-1/TRBV3-2	TRBD1	TRBJ1-6	CASSQIQGSRSPLHF	TGTGCCAGCAGCCAGATACAGGGGTCGCGGTCACCCCTCCACTTT
-	TRBV11-2	-	TRBJ1-2	CASSDGTVVGYTF	TGTGCCAGCAGCGACGGGACTGTGGTCGGCTACACCTTC